Listed below are T cell receptor beta chains from one sample, sequenced in a study of cytomegalovirus exposure and HLA in healthy donors. TCRdb's table, derived via immunoSEQ multiplex PCR, lists solely in-frame clones and lacks some. This sample lists fewer than 250,000 clones; its ten largest clones have roughly 0.98%. The source material was PBMCs. These receptors were collected from a woman in her 30s in good health and CMV-seropositive. CDR3s include the opening cysteine and the closing phenylalanine or tryptophan.

j_call | v_call | cdr3_aa
TRBJ2-6 | TRBV28 | CASSLSNSGANVLTF
TRBJ2-1 | TRBV7-7 | CASSPMGPDNEQFF
TRBJ1-2 | TRBV19 | CASSRGIGNYGYTF
TRBJ2-1 | TRBV18 | CASSRTEGLAGNEQFF
TRBJ2-5 | TRBV19 | CASSLAQETQYF
TRBJ2-7 | TRBV28 | CATGLQSYEQYF
TRBJ2-5 | TRBV7-9 | CASSAGETQYF
TRBJ2-5 | TRBV5-1 | CASSSGLGLRETQYF
TRBJ2-3 | TRBV2 | CASSDVAGGGDTQYF
TRBJ1-3 | TRBV25-1 | CASSDPAGGSGNTIYF
TRBJ1-2 | TRBV18 | CASSQQGQTYGYTF
TRBJ1-1 | TRBV30 | CAWGQGMFRNTEAFF
TRBJ1-4 | TRBV15 | CATSRGGTGNEKLFF
TRBJ2-1 | TRBV6-6 | CASWGIRRGEQFF
TRBJ2-1 | TRBV30 | CACSYAASAYNEQFF
TRBJ2-1 | TRBV6-1 | CASSEVLAGTSYNEQFF
TRBJ2-3 | TRBV9 | CASSVEGGGSSTDTQYF
TRBJ2-5 | TRBV19 | CASSPFREGRQTQYF
TRBJ1-1 | TRBV11-2 | CASRAPGSRAFF
TRBJ1-2 | TRBV27 | CASSSRDRPPYGYTF
TRBJ1-1 | TRBV28 | CASSLWGSGAFF
TRBJ2-1 | TRBV5-6 | CASSLIAGDNEQFF
TRBJ2-5 | TRBV9 | CASRTTAGAGTQYF
TRBJ1-5 | TRBV10-3 | CAISDSRGGSINQPQHF
TRBJ2-6 | TRBV5-1 | CASSLLAGVGANVLTF
TRBJ1-2 | TRBV12-5 | CASGTGQGAGGYTF
TRBJ2-1 | TRBV2 | CASGGAYNEQFF
TRBJ2-1 | TRBV27 | CASLTPAGDVIF
TRBJ2-1 | TRBV11-3 | CASSSGLAYNEQFF
TRBJ2-1 | TRBV9 | CASSVGGGVTNEQFF
TRBJ1-3 | TRBV5-1 | CASSLDNGGNTIYF
TRBJ2-1 | TRBV7-9 | CASSLPSSNEQFF
TRBJ2-4 | TRBV19 | CASRGPQGRAKNIQYF
TRBJ2-7 | TRBV6-5 | CASSPTVRAEQYF
TRBJ2-7 | TRBV5-4 | CASSWDRVLSYEQYF
TRBJ2-1 | TRBV19 | CASRPRGEGSYNEQFF
TRBJ2-5 | TRBV5-8 | CASSLKRQGLGETQYF
TRBJ1-6 | TRBV5-1 | CASSETGFSYNSPLHF
TRBJ2-5 | TRBV7-8 | CASSFSSGAGETQYF
TRBJ1-5 | TRBV27 | CASSSLTGDQPQHF
TRBJ1-3 | TRBV30 | CAWTGGAGNTIYF
TRBJ2-3 | TRBV9 | CASSVAGGGTDTQYF
TRBJ2-5 | TRBV5-6 | CASSLGPRYQETQYF
TRBJ1-1 | TRBV6-1 | CASSEGGEGLDTEAFF
TRBJ2-2 | TRBV19 | CASSMQGAWGELFF
TRBJ2-7 | TRBV7-9 | CASSPGGAYEQYF
TRBJ2-7 | TRBV5-4 | CASSFRTGIGDEQYF
TRBJ2-2 | TRBV2 | CASSDGTGGTGELFF
TRBJ1-1 | TRBV20-1 | CSANWAIEAFF
TRBJ1-2 | TRBV18 | CASSPEPGGEDGYTF
TRBJ2-3 | TRBV7-2 | CASSLDRVRDTQYF
TRBJ2-7 | TRBV9 | CASSDMAGQVRHEQYF
TRBJ2-7 | TRBV27 | CASGRESSYEQYF
TRBJ1-2 | TRBV5-6 | CASSTSGGAVGYGYTF
TRBJ2-3 | TRBV6-5 | CASARGRLTDTQYF
TRBJ2-1 | TRBV29-1 | CSVERTSGPNEQFF
TRBJ1-5 | TRBV2 | CASSPGQLSNQPQHF
TRBJ2-7 | TRBV4-3 | CASSQDSIQPYEQYF
NA | TRBV5-4 | CASSLGVSLQGAYEQYF
TRBJ2-1 | TRBV15 | CATSVRGSSYNEQFF